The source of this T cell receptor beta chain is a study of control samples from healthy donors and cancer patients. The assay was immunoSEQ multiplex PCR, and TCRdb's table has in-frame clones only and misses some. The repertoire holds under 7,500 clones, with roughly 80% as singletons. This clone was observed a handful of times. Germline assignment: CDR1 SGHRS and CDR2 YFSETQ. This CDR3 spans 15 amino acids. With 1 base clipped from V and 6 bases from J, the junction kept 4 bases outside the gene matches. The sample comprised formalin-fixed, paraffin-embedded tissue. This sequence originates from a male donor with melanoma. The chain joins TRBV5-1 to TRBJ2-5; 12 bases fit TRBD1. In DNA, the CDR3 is TGCGCCAGCAGCTTGTTGGGACAGGGGGCCAAGACCCAGTACTTC. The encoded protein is CASSLLGQGAKTQYF. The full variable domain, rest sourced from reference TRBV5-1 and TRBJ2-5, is KAGVTQTPRYLIKTRGQQVTLSCSPISGHRSVSWYQQTPGQGLQFLFEYFSETQRNKGNFPGRFSGRQFSNSRSEMNVSTLELGDSALYLCASSLLGQGAKTQYFGPGTRLLVL.